The 26 T cell receptor beta chains below all came from one sample that was sequenced in a study of blood T cell repertoires in COVID-19. Sequenced by immunoSEQ multiplex PCR; TCRdb stores in-frame clones only, minus some. The sample includes under 150,000 clones, around 84% of them seen just once. The sample consisted of peripheral blood. The receptors were sampled from a human donor in a cohort sampled during active COVID-19.

This clone has more than one count but fewer than ten. The V and J genes are TRBV7-2 and TRBJ2-7, with D perhaps matching TRBD2 (6 bases). Germline V gene lookup returns CDR1 SGHTA and CDR2 FQGNSA. Trimming took 1 base from V and 3 from J, leaving 10 bases between them. This CDR3 is built from 14 residues. The CDR3 DNA reads as TGTGCCAGCAGCTTAGAAGGCGGGGACTACGAGCAGTACTTC. Its protein is CASSLEGGDYEQYF.

This clone showed up just once. The rearrangement uses TRBV27 and TRBJ2-4, with TRBD2 matching over 9 bases. Germline V gene sequence: CDR1 MNHEY, CDR2 SMNVEV (reference sequence). CDR3 length equals 15 residues. Trimming at V came to 6 bases and at J to 7 bases, leaving 10 bases not matched to a gene. CDR3 protein: CASRPVAGAQNIQYF. CDR3 coding DNA: TGTGCCAGCAGACCCGTAGCGGGGGCCCAGAACATTCAGTACTTC.

V and J are TRBV7-2 and TRBJ2-7; the match to TRBD2 covers 12 bases. The V gene's germline CDR1 is SGHTA and CDR2 FQGNSA. V trimming: 4 bases; J trimming: 2 bases; junction bases outside the gene matches: 3. This CDR3 has 15 amino acids. CDR3 in DNA: TGTGCCAGCAGCTACTCTAGCGGGGGGGCCTACGAGCAGTACTTC. This encodes CASSYSSGGAYEQYF. Using reference TRBV7-2 and TRBJ2-7 for the parts outside the CDR3, the full variable domain is GAGVSQSPSNKVTEKGKDVELRCDPISGHTALYWYRQSLGQGLEFLIYFQGNSAPDKSGLPSDRFSAERTGGSVSTLTIQRTQQEDSAVYLCASSYSSGGAYEQYFGPGTRLTVT.

The V and J genes are TRBV7-9 and TRBJ2-2; a possible D gene is TRBD1 (6 bases). This CDR3 contains 18 residues. V lost 3 bases and J lost 1, with 18 bases in between. The germline V gene has CDR1 SEHNR and CDR2 FQNEAQ (reference sequence). The CDR3 protein is CASSFTRPGHQNTGELFF. The CDR3 nucleotides are TGTGCCAGCAGCTTCACCCGGCCGGGACACCAGAACACCGGGGAGCTGTTTTTT.

The chain uses TRBV5-4 and TRBJ2-1; 10 bases match TRBD2. The CDR3 consists of 15 residues. V lost 4 bases and J lost 2; bases outside the gene matches: 3. Germline V gene lookup returns CDR1 SGHNT and CDR2 YYREEE (reference sequence). The CDR3: CASSASGGTYNEQFF. The DNA of the CDR3 is TGTGCCAGCAGCGCTAGCGGGGGTACCTACAATGAGCAGTTCTTC.

V and J are TRBV19 and TRBJ2-1; a possible D gene is TRBD1 (8 bases). The CDR3 has 14 residues. Trimming removed 8 bases at V and 6 bases at J, with 17 bases between. The germline V gene has CDR1 LNHDA and CDR2 SQIVND (reference sequence). In nucleotides, the CDR3 is TGTGCCAGTGAAAGGACAGGGAGGGTCAATGAGCAGTTCTTC. It translates to CASERTGRVNEQFF.

This chain uses TRBV24-1 with TRBJ1-5; 9 bases are a match to TRBD1. CDR1 and CDR2 from the germline V gene are KGHDR and SFDVKD. V shed 3 bases and J 7 bases; nucleotides not matched to a gene: 6. CDR3 size: 15 residues. The CDR3, as DNA: TGTGCCACCAGTGATACGGGACAGGGTAGGCAGCCCCAGCATTTT. Its translation is CATSDTGQGRQPQHF.

V usage is TRBV6-2 or TRBV6-3 and J usage is TRBJ1-2, with a tentative D call TRBD1 (5 bases). The CDR3 sequence is 15 residues long. Trimming removed 6 bases at V and 4 bases at J, with 18 bases between. Looked up from germline, CDR1 is MNHEY and CDR2 is SVGEGT. The CDR3 DNA follows: TGTGCCAGCAGCCAACCCTGGGGCAGGAGCTATGGCTACACCTTC. This sequence encodes CASSQPWGRSYGYTF.

J is TRBJ2-1 and V is TRBV14; no clear D. The CDR3 runs to 14 residues. Germline V CDR1 and CDR2: SGHDN, FVKESK. Trimming removed 2 bases at V and 4 bases at J, with 9 bases between. The CDR3 region is CASSQPGLYNEQFF. The CDR3 coding sequence is TGTGCCAGCAGCCAACCGGGTTTATACAATGAGCAGTTCTTC.

The V call is TRBV7-3, the J call TRBJ2-7, with a possible D match to TRBD1 (5 bases). V was trimmed by 1 base and J by 2 bases, leaving 15 bases between them. This CDR3 is 16 amino acids long. CDR1 and CDR2 (germline): SGHTA, FQGTGA. The CDR3 protein is CASSLRQGRLAYEQYF. The CDR3 coding sequence is TGTGCCAGCAGCTTAAGGCAGGGCCGTTTGGCCTACGAGCAGTACTTC.

The chain carries TRBV9 and TRBJ2-3; 12 bases fit TRBD2. V trimming: 0 bases; J trimming: 6 bases; junction bases outside the gene matches: 8. CDR1 and CDR2 (germline): SGDLS, YYNGEE. There are 17 residues in the CDR3. CDR3 coding DNA: TGTGCCAGCAGCGTAGGTTTACTAGCGGGGGGCAAGGATACGCAGTATTTT. Translated: CASSVGLLAGGKDTQYF. Based on the CDR3 plus reference TRBV9 and TRBJ2-3, the full variable domain is DSGVTQTPKHLITATGQRVTLRCSPRSGDLSVYWYQQSLDQGLQFLIQYYNGEERAKGNILERFSAQQFPDLHSELNLSSLELGDSALYFCASSVGLLAGGKDTQYFGPGTRLTVL.

The V and J genes are TRBV2 and TRBJ1-5; D is unclear. The germline V gene has CDR1 SNHLY and CDR2 FYNNEI. The germline V and J ends were trimmed by 3 bases and 11 bases, with 11 bases remaining between them. CDR3 length: 12 amino acids. CDR3 amino acids: CASSENPGAQHF. The CDR3 DNA reads as TGTGCCAGCAGTGAGAACCCCGGGGCCCAGCATTTT. Looking up the rest from reference TRBV2 and TRBJ1-5 gives the full variable domain: EPEVTQTPSHQVTQMGQEVILRCVPISNHLYFYWYRQILGQKVEFLVSFYNNEISEKSEIFDDQFSVERPDGSNFTLKIRSTKLEDSAMYFCASSENPGAQHFGDGTRLSIL.

The J gene is TRBJ1-3, the V gene TRBV2; D is perhaps TRBD1 (6 bases). Germline loops: CDR1 SNHLY, CDR2 FYNNEI. This CDR3 comprises 14 residues. The V gene lost 6 bases and the J gene lost 4 bases, with 13 bases spanning the gap. The CDR3 protein is CASSLQGSGNTIYF. CDR3 nucleotides: TGTGCCAGCAGCTTACAGGGTTCGGGAAACACCATATATTTT.

This chain uses TRBV6-5 with TRBJ1-2, with 8 nucleotides matching TRBD1. The CDR3 is 14 residues long. Germline V lookup: CDR1 MNHEY, CDR2 SVGAGI. The ends lost 6 bases at V and 7 bases at J; junction bases unmatched: 10. The CDR3 loop is CASRATGGRGGYTF. The DNA for the CDR3 is TGTGCCAGCAGAGCTACAGGGGGTAGAGGTGGCTACACCTTC.

The chain recombines TRBV28 with TRBJ2-3; no firm D call. Germline CDR1 is MDHEN and CDR2 is SYDVKM. V lost 2 bases to trimming and J lost 0 bases, with 9 bases between them. The CDR3 sequence is 15 residues long. This chain's CDR3 is CASSLLPRSTDTQYF. DNA of the CDR3: TGTGCCAGCAGTTTACTCCCGAGGAGCACAGATACGCAGTATTTT.

The chain combines TRBV11-3 with TRBJ2-3; 7 positions agree with TRBD2. Unmatched junction bases numbered 3, after V lost 2 bases and J lost 4 bases. CDR3 size: 14 residues. Germline loops: CDR1 SGHNT, CDR2 YENEEA. The CDR3 is CASSLSGASDTQYF. The CDR3 coding sequence is TGTGCCAGCAGCTTAAGCGGGGCCTCAGATACGCAGTATTTT.

V usage is TRBV6-5 and J usage is TRBJ2-7; 11 nucleotides line up with TRBD2. The V gene end was trimmed by 6 bases and the J gene end by 4 bases; junction bases not matched to a gene: 5. The germline CDR1 and CDR2 sequences are MNHEY and SVGAGI. The CDR3 runs to 14 residues. The CDR3 sequence: CASSNSGGAYEQYF. CDR3 DNA: TGTGCCAGCAGCAATAGCGGGGGGGCGTACGAGCAGTACTTC.

DNA of the CDR3: TGTGCCAGCAGTCGACTAGCCCCAGATACGCAGTATTTT. This codes for CASSRLAPDTQYF. The rearrangement joins TRBV7-2 to TRBJ2-3; 7 positions match TRBD2. The CDR3 has 13 residues. Germline V CDR1 and CDR2: SGHTA, FQGNSA. Trimming took 6 bases from V and 4 from J; bases not matched to a gene: 4.

V and J are TRBV6-5 and TRBJ2-1, with D possibly TRBD1 on 6 matching bases. The germline CDR1 and CDR2 sequences are MNHEY and SVGAGI. The CDR3 has 14 residues. Trimming took 3 bases from V and 6 from J, leaving 12 bases between them. The CDR3, as DNA: TGTGCCAGCAGTTATGGACAGAGAGGCAATGAGCAGTTCTTC. Translation: CASSYGQRGNEQFF.

DNA of the CDR3: TGTGCCAGTAGGGACAGGGGAGGACAAAACTATGGCTACACCTTC. Protein: CASRDRGGQNYGYTF. V and J are TRBV19 and TRBJ1-2; the match to TRBD1 covers 9 bases. The CDR3 length is 15 residues. Germline trimming cut 6 bases from V and 2 bases from J; bases unmatched to any gene: 7. The V gene's germline CDR1 is LNHDA and CDR2 SQIVND (reference sequence). Together with reference TRBV19 and TRBJ1-2, the CDR3 gives the full variable domain: DGGITQSPKYLFRKEGQNVTLSCEQNLNHDAMYWYRQDPGQGLRLIYYSQIVNDFQKGDIAEGYSVSREKKESFPLTVTSAQKNPTAFYLCASRDRGGQNYGYTFGSGTRLTVV.

In this sample, this clone turned up a few times. The chain couples TRBV27 to TRBJ2-7; maybe TRBD1 (6 bases). The germline gives CDR1 MNHEY, CDR2 SMNVEV (reference sequence). This CDR3 has 16 amino acids. Trimming stripped 0 bases from V and 1 base from J, with 13 bases between. The CDR3 loop is CASSLSPGAASYEQYF. The CDR3 DNA is TGTGCCAGCAGTTTATCCCCAGGGGCAGCTTCCTACGAGCAGTACTTC.

V and J are TRBV6-5 and TRBJ1-3; weak D call: TRBD1 (5 bases). V was clipped by 6 bases and J by 0 bases, with 12 bases between them. The CDR3 runs to 15 residues. Germline V gene lookup returns CDR1 MNHEY and CDR2 SVGAGI. The CDR3 DNA is TGTGCCAGCAGGCCCGGGGGGAGCTCTGGAAACACCATATATTTT. Its translation is CASRPGGSSGNTIYF.

The CDR3: CASSPLTTKNTGELFF. In nucleotides, the CDR3 is TGCGCCAGCAGCCCGTTAACTACTAAGAACACCGGGGAGCTGTTTTTT. The chain joins TRBV5-1 to TRBJ2-2; no clear D gene. The CDR3 contains 16 residues. Germline-derived CDR1 and CDR2 are SGHRS and YFSETQ. The germline V and J ends were trimmed by 4 bases and 1 base, with 14 bases remaining between them.

The chain recombines TRBV6-2 or TRBV6-3 with TRBJ2-2, with 8 bases that match TRBD1. The CDR3 has 14 amino acids. CDR1 is MNHEY, CDR2 SVGEGT, per germline. Trimming removed 5 bases from V and 5 bases from J; junction bases left unmatched: 4. CDR3 amino acids: CASSGHRGTGELFF. In DNA form, the CDR3 reads TGTGCCAGCAGTGGGCACAGGGGGACCGGGGAGCTGTTTTTT.

This chain uses TRBV6-5 with TRBJ2-7; 11 nucleotides line up with TRBD1. With V trimmed by 0 bases and J by 3 bases, 1 base remained unmatched. The CDR3 consists of 15 residues. Germline V lookup: CDR1 MNHEY, CDR2 SVGAGI. CDR3 sequence reads: CASSYSDRGLYEQYF. As DNA, the CDR3 is TGTGCCAGCAGTTACTCGGACAGGGGGCTCTACGAGCAGTACTTC.

This clone has a handful of counts. This chain's CDR3 is CASREQGYSNQPQHF. As DNA, the CDR3 is TGTGCCAGCAGGGAACAGGGTTATAGCAATCAGCCCCAGCATTTT. J is TRBJ1-5 and V is TRBV19, with D perhaps TRBD1 (6 bases). CDR3 size: 15 residues. The germline V gene has CDR1 LNHDA and CDR2 SQIVND (reference sequence). Trimming shortened V by 9 bases and J by 0 bases, and 15 bases separated the two germline ends.